This T cell receptor beta chain was documented in a study of OX40 agonist ivuxolimab in advanced cancers. Background on the whole study: The costimulatory receptor OX40 (CD134) was targeted by ivuxolimab, a fully human IgG2 agonistic monoclonal antibody. Intravenous ivuxolimab was administered to patients every 2 weeks at six dose levels: 0.01, 0.1, 0.3, 1.5, 3 and 10 mg/kg. Of the approximately 50 dose-escalation patients, hepatocellular carcinoma was present in approximately 20, melanoma in around 15, renal cell carcinoma in 9 and head and neck cancer in 9. In the dose-escalation cohort, 82.7% of patients were male, and the mean age was approximately 60 years, with a range of roughly 23 to 85. Prior anti-PD-1, anti-PD-L1 or anti-CTLA-4 therapy was permitted, and checkpoint inhibitors had been received by around 39% of dose-escalation patients. Three dose-escalation patients achieved partial responses, one with hepatocellular carcinoma and two with cutaneous melanoma. Peripheral TCRbeta sequencing aimed to test whether ivuxolimab altered TCR sequence diversity and caused clonal T-cell expansion. The paper describes the monotherapy dose-escalation part (N of about 47 patients) of the phase I trial of ivuxolimab.

Patients with autoimmune disease history or receiving systemic immunosuppression were excluded from the trial. Peripheral blood for TCR sequencing was collected from all dose cohorts at baseline, on cycle 4 day 1, and on cycle 7 day 1. The samples were taken from a phase I, first-in-human, multicenter, open-label dose-escalation trial of ivuxolimab. Adults with locally advanced or metastatic melanoma, renal cell carcinoma, hepatocellular carcinoma or head and neck squamous cell carcinoma were enrolled in the trial. Before TCR sequencing, CD4+ T cells and CD8+ T cells from peripheral blood were sorted into separate populations. About this clone: Its recognized antigen is unknown. The sample holds no much larger clone one base away, and base qualities are not on file.

Beyond this particular receptor, the publication reports: Low levels of normalized T-cell clonal expansion were also seen in some patients who did not respond. Antigen specificity was not determined for the clonally expanded peripheral T cells. After ivuxolimab, more expanded clones were found on average in CD8+ T cells than in CD4+ T cells. Partial responders in the 0.1-3.0 mg/kg groups had among the lowest normalized peripheral clonal expansion, especially among CD8+ T cells. At doses from 0.1 to 3.0 mg/kg, clonal expansion was seen in both CD4+ and CD8+ blood T cells between baseline and week 6.

V is clipped by 3 bases and J by 1 base, and the sequence between their germline boundaries is 7 bases long. Reading the germline V gene (reference sequence) gives CDR1 MNHEY and CDR2 SMNVEV. The CDR3 runs 14 amino acids, cysteine and phenylalanine included. The retained sequence is limited to the CDR3, 42 bases, with the frame set at the first base. Genomic DNA was extracted from sorted cells for sequencing of the TCRbeta CDR3 region. TCRbeta CDR3 regions were sequenced using the immunoSEQ Assay. TCRdb's version of the immuneACCESS table is confined to in-frame rearrangements and falls short of the full clone set. An unresolved V gene accounts for under half of the shortfall where checked; the remainder is of unknown origin. The sample table lists some 98,000 clones, more than 85% of them with a count of one. Around 0.3% of the sample goes to the ten largest clones.

The rearrangement joined TRBV27 to TRBJ1-5; the D segment cannot be called with confidence. Sequencing used CD4+ or CD8+ T cells sorted from blood, obtained in a trial of the OX40 agonist ivuxolimab. The TCR comes from an adult with an advanced solid tumor such as melanoma, head and neck, liver or kidney cancer. The nucleotides read TGTGCCAGCAGTTTCTCGCCAAGCAATCAGCCCCAGCATTTT. It translates as CASSFSPSNQPQHF.